This T cell receptor (beta chain) stems from a study of CD8+ T cells in alopecia areata (dated by TCRdb to the late 2010s). Describing the broader study: Treated patients were enrolled in an open-label pilot trial of oral tofacitinib, 5 to 10 mg twice daily, for moderate-to-severe alopecia areata. RNA was extracted with the PAXgene miRNA kit for fixed scalp, the miRNeasy kit for PBMCs, and the RNeasy kit for mouse skin. In treated patients, disease severity was measured using the SALT score, which gives the percentage of scalp surface area affected. Biopsies were taken from tofacitinib-treated patients at baseline and again at 4 and 24 weeks into treatment, and several of those patients also had a later scalp biopsy. immunoSEQ multiplex PCR using 35 Vbeta forward primers and 13 Jbeta reverse primers was used to amplify TCRbeta CDR3 regions. In humans, TCRbeta sequencing was performed on scalp tissue and on sorted CD4+ and CD8+ peripheral blood T cells from healthy controls and from patients with patchy or totalis/universalis alopecia areata. Patients stayed on tofacitinib for 6 to 18 months and then had 6 months of follow-up off drug so that delayed response and recurrence could be assessed. Scalp clonality was compared among normal scalp (n=4), patchy alopecia areata scalp (n=8), and alopecia totalis/universalis scalp (n=8). The study used high-throughput TCRbeta sequencing to examine T cell clonal expansion in alopecia areata, in both the C3H/HeJ mouse model and human patients. Results the study describes overall, beyond this receptor: Shared TCR sequences between patients were less evident than in mice, which may be partly attributable to HLA diversity in the patient population. Tofacitinib significantly lowered scalp clonality and the number of expanded CD8+ clones among the top 100 scalp clones. During tofacitinib treatment, many expanded lesional clones stuck around in both scalp and blood, and this persistence may partly explain why relapse happens after treatment is stopped. Because the treated cohort was small and included a single nonresponder, larger studies are needed to assess links between baseline CD8+ expansion and response. Higher clonality and more expanded CD8+ clones were observed in lesional scalp than in normal scalp, particularly in alopecia totalis/universalis, a finding suggestive of antigenic drive. Resident alphabeta T cells in normal human skin are also sequenced, complicating scalp TCR repertoire analysis, unlike mouse skin dominated by gammadelta T cells.

The method was the immunoSEQ multiplex PCR assay. RNA was extracted from all samples and reverse transcribed into cDNA as template for TCR sequencing. First-strand cDNA was synthesized using SuperScript III with a 2:1 mix of oligo-dT and random hexamers. A synthetic immune receptor repertoire was used to gauge amplification bias, and whatever bias remained was removed computationally. The study's own analysis went as follows. Raw reads were preprocessed for error removal, and CDR3 was defined according to IMGT conventions as running from the conserved cysteine to phenylalanine. Clonality was computed by normalizing Shannon entropy by log2 of the number of productive unique TCRs and subtracting the result from 1. Whether each scalp clone was CD4 or CD8 was inferred by checking scalp TCRbeta sequences against the CD4 and CD8 repertoires from sorted blood. The immuneACCESS repertoire file appears here via TCRdb, limited to in-frame rearrangements. These files lack a portion of the clones; in checked studies, under half of the deficit traces to unresolved V genes, and the cause of the others is not known. V, J and clone size were drawn from that table, and D and trimming were deduced from the DNA. The sample table holds 75,000 to 80,000 clones, of which approximately 72% were seen once. 23% of the sample goes to the ten largest clones.

The time point label corresponds to: less than 25 weeks on oral tofacitinib. The treatment or condition label for this specimen denotes: oral pan-JAK inhibitor, 5-10 mg twice daily. Peripheral blood and lesional scalp punch biopsies were obtained from patients with alopecia areata. After PBMCs were isolated by density centrifugation and stained for CD3, CD4 and CD8, a FACSAria was used to sort CD4+ and CD8+ T cells. Points on this clone: There is no known antigen for this receptor. Per-base qualities were not stored, and no clone one base away is much larger.

This sequence was found in a human donor with alopecia areata. This specimen consisted of CD8+ T cells sorted from blood, obtained at week 24, from a patient treated with tofacitinib.

CDR3 sequence: CSAPRGRSYNEQFF. DNA sequence: TGCAGCGCCCCCCGAGGGAGGTCGTACAATGAGCAGTTCTTC. The rearrangement combines TRBV29-1 with TRBJ2-1; the D gene is possibly TRBD2, with 6 bases matching. V sheds 7 bases and J sheds 4 bases, leaving 17 bases between their ends. From the cysteine through the phenylalanine, the CDR3 covers 14 amino acids. Kept here is only the CDR3 DNA, which spans 42 bases and is read in frame from base 1. For CDR1 and CDR2, the germline V gene lists SQVTM and ANQGSEA.